A single T cell receptor (beta chain) is shown here with its context. What it binds is unknown. This sample is drawn from a study of T-cell reconstitution after alpha-beta-depleted transplantation in children. Study conclusions and caveats: After transplant, high TCRbeta diversity at day 60 in some patients arose from surviving recipient T cells and thymic progenitors. Newly generated T cells supplied most T-cell counts and diversity one year post-transplant. At around two months after transplant, the alpha-beta T cells were reportedly derived from several hundred expanded clones that came from non-depleted graft cells.

The TCRbeta library incorporated unique molecular identifiers. From the PCR reads, TCRdb called clonotypes with MiXCR, one entry per CDR3 protein. The sample has about 200,000 distinct CDR3 sequences, 7.5% to 9.5% seen once; the top ten hold approximately 40%. The CDR3 spans 14 residues. V was shortened by 4 bases and J by 7 bases, with 15 bases between the two germline ends. CDR1 is SGHTA, CDR2 FQGNSA, per germline. The clonotype comes from a male patient under 10 years old who had a stem cell transplant for acute myeloid leukemia, so the T cells may come from the graft donor. The J gene is TRBJ2-3, the V gene TRBV7-2, with D perhaps TRBD2 (6 bases). The material was PBMCs, mostly from graft donor cells, obtained 360 days after TCRalphabeta/CD19-depleted stem cell transplant. CDR3 sequence reads: CASSSRDGSNTQYF. The CDR3 nucleotides read TGTGCCAGCAGCTCCCGGGACGGGAGTAATACGCAGTATTTT.